Below, 22 T cell receptor beta chains from the same sample are listed, as sequenced in a study of cytomegalovirus exposure and HLA in healthy donors. PCR primers comprised 60 Vbeta and 13 Jbeta primers. TCRdb's table, derived via immunoSEQ multiplex PCR, lists solely in-frame clones and lacks some. This sample has approximately 260,000 clones, with 85% to 95% found just once. What was sequenced was PBMCs. The source of these receptors is a girl aged 2 to 10 in good health and CMV-seronegative.

The chain joins TRBV2 to TRBJ2-7; TRBD2 matches at 8 bases. The junction had 8 bases not matched to a gene; V was cut back by 6 bases and J by 1 base. CDR3 length: 15 residues. The germline V gene encodes CDR1 SNHLY and CDR2 FYNNEI. The DNA for the CDR3 is TGTGCCAGCAGGGAGGGCCTAGCGGGTTCCTACGAGCAGTACTTC. Its protein is CASREGLAGSYEQYF.

The rearrangement joins TRBV19 to TRBJ2-5, with 7 bases matching TRBD1. Germline CDR1 reads LNHDA; CDR2 reads SQIVND (reference sequence). This CDR3 is 18 amino acids long. The V gene end was trimmed by 4 bases and the J gene end by 2 bases; junction bases not matched to a gene: 16. The CDR3 spells CASSKHPAQRGRQETQYF. The CDR3 DNA reads TGTGCCAGTAGTAAACATCCTGCGCAGAGGGGGCGGCAAGAGACCCAGTACTTC.

In DNA, the CDR3 is TGTGCCGGGACAGGGGGCTCAGAGACCCAGTACTTC. Translated: CAGTGGSETQYF. The chain joins TRBV2 to TRBJ2-5; 12 bases are a match to TRBD1. This CDR3 comprises 12 residues. The germline CDR1 and CDR2 sequences are SNHLY and FYNNEI. J lost 4 bases, V lost 11 bases, and 2 bases had no gene match.

CDR3 sequence (DNA): TGTGCCTGGAGTATCCAGACTGGGGGCCTTGGGGAGACCCAGTACTTC. This translates into CAWSIQTGGLGETQYF. The V gene is TRBV30, the J gene TRBJ2-5; D is perhaps TRBD1 (6 bases). Germline values: CDR1 GTSNPN, CDR2 SVGIG (reference sequence). The CDR3 has 16 amino acids. The V gene lost 2 bases and the J gene lost 5 bases, with 21 bases spanning the gap.

This sequence joins TRBV7-9 and TRBJ1-1, with 7 positions matching TRBD1. The V segment lost 5 bases and the J segment 4 bases; nucleotides outside the gene matches: 13. The germline V gene has CDR1 SEHNR and CDR2 FQNEAQ (reference sequence). This CDR3 spans 16 amino acids. The CDR3 bases are TGTGCCAGCAGCCACAGACAGGGAGTAGGCGGCACTGAAGCTTTCTTT. Translation gives CASSHRQGVGGTEAFF.

The V gene is TRBV27, the J gene TRBJ2-1, with D hard to call. Looked up from germline, CDR1 is MNHEY and CDR2 is SMNVEV (reference sequence). Deletions cut 3 bases from V and 7 bases from J, with 16 bases between. The CDR3 is 15 residues long. The CDR3 loop reads CASSFTTPPQNEQFF. CDR3 sequence (DNA): TGTGCCAGCAGTTTCACCACACCACCGCAGAATGAGCAGTTCTTC.

The chain recombines TRBV20-1 with TRBJ2-5; D may be TRBD2 (6 bases). V was trimmed by 5 bases and J by 4 bases, leaving 8 bases between them. CDR1 is DFQATT, CDR2 SNEGSKA, per germline (reference sequence). The CDR3 is made up of 11 amino acids. The CDR3 DNA follows: TGCAGTGCTGTCGGGGGAGAGACCCAGTACTTC. Translating gives CSAVGGETQYF.

This clone has only one observation. The J gene is TRBJ2-7, the V gene TRBV5-1, with 9 bases aligning to TRBD1. Trimming cost V 0 bases and J 7 bases; bases outside gene matches: 5. The length of the CDR3 is 14 residues. The V gene's germline CDR1 is SGHRS and CDR2 YFSETQ. The CDR3 protein is CASSLGQGGQEQYF. The CDR3 DNA follows: TGCGCCAGCAGCTTGGGACAGGGGGGACAAGAGCAGTACTTC. The full variable domain, with the rest looked up from reference TRBV5-1 and TRBJ2-7, is KAGVTQTPRYLIKTRGQQVTLSCSPISGHRSVSWYQQTPGQGLQFLFEYFSETQRNKGNFPGRFSGRQFSNSRSEMNVSTLELGDSALYLCASSLGQGGQEQYFGPGTRLTVT.

With respect to this clone: Other nucleotide sequences in the sample specify the same CDR3. The rearrangement uses TRBV18 and TRBJ2-6, with no clear D. The germline CDR1 and CDR2 sequences are KGHSH and LQKENI. Trimming pared 5 bases from V and 0 bases from J, leaving 5 bases between. This CDR3 has 14 amino acids. The CDR3 DNA is TGTGCCAGCTCATCAAACTCTGGGGCCAACGTCCTGACTTTC. Its translation is CASSSNSGANVLTF. Drawing the rest from reference TRBV18 and TRBJ2-6, the complete variable domain is NAGVMQNPRHLVRRRGQEARLRCSPMKGHSHVYWYRQLPEEGLKFMVYLQKENIIDESGMPKERFSAEFPKEGPSILRIQQVVRGDSAAYFCASSSNSGANVLTFGAGSRLTVL.

This clone was seen just once. V gene TRBV25-1 combines with J gene TRBJ1-1, with TRBD1 identical over 7 bases. CDR1 and CDR2 (germline): MGHDK, SYGVNS. After removal of 5 bases from V and 0 bases from J, the junction contained 3 bases not matched to a gene. This CDR3 region has 14 residues. The CDR3 coding sequence is TGTGCCAGCAGTCCGGGACAGATGAACACTGAAGCTTTCTTT. Its protein is CASSPGQMNTEAFF.

The rearrangement links TRBV5-8 to TRBJ1-6; D is perhaps TRBD1 (6 bases). This CDR3 spans 14 amino acids. With 2 bases removed from V and 8 bases from J, the gap between germline ends came to 11 bases. Germline V gives CDR1 SGHTS, CDR2 YDEGEE. The CDR3 DNA reads as TGTGCCAGCAGCTTCAGGGGAAGGGATTCACCCCTCCACTTT. Amino acid sequence: CASSFRGRDSPLHF.

This chain connects TRBV29-1 to TRBJ2-7; TRBD1 is a possible D gene (6 bases). This CDR3 comprises 17 residues. From germline, CDR1 is SQVTM and CDR2 ANQGSEA. Trimming took off 1 base at V and 3 bases at J, with 22 bases between the two ends. The CDR3 DNA follows: TGCAGCGTTGAAGGCTTTGCCAGGGGATTAGAAGGCTACGAGCAGTACTTC. It translates to CSVEGFARGLEGYEQYF.

The chain employs TRBV28 and TRBJ2-7; weak D call: TRBD2 (6 bases). Between the trimmed V and J ends, which lost 8 bases and 3 bases, there was a span of 14 bases. Germline values: CDR1 MDHEN, CDR2 SYDVKM. This CDR3 has 13 residues. CDR3 nucleotide sequence: TGTGCCAGCCGTCGGACGGGGGACTACGAGCAGTACTTC. Protein: CASRRTGDYEQYF. The full variable domain, completed using reference TRBV28 and TRBJ2-7, is DVKVTQSSRYLVKRTGEKVFLECVQDMDHENMFWYRQDPGLGLRLIYFSYDVKMKEKGDIPEGYSVSREKKERFSLILESASTNQTSMYLCASRRTGDYEQYFGPGTRLTVT.

This chain uses TRBV27 with TRBJ1-1; possible D gene TRBD1, 6 bases. V shed 6 bases and J shed 2 bases, with 25 bases lying between them. The CDR3 has 18 residues. CDR1 and CDR2 from the germline V gene are MNHEY and SMNVEV (reference sequence). The CDR3 DNA reads TGTGCCAGCAGCAGAGGGGGGGGCCATATCACGGATAACACTGAAGCTTTCTTT. It specifies CASSRGGGHITDNTEAFF.

The chain is built from TRBV29-1 and TRBJ2-5; 12 nucleotides match TRBD1. The CDR3 runs to 14 residues. Trimming cost V 6 bases and J 11 bases; bases outside gene matches: 13. Germline V gene lookup returns CDR1 SQVTM and CDR2 ANQGSEA. This chain's CDR3 is CSVEGTGGSWEQYF. CDR3 nucleotide sequence: TGCAGCGTCGAGGGGACAGGGGGCTCTTGGGAGCAGTACTTC.

This clone was seen only once. The genes are TRBV10-1 and TRBJ2-5, with 7 bases fitting TRBD2. With the DNA end fitting TRBJ2-7 better, the J assignment may be wrong. The germline CDR1 and CDR2 sequences are WNHNN and SYGVQD (reference sequence). The CDR3 loop spans 14 amino acids. The CDR3 nucleotides read TGCGCCAGCAGTTTAGCGGGCGGATCCTACGAGCAGTACTTC. Amino acid sequence: CASSLAGGSYEQYF.

The chain carries TRBV30 and TRBJ2-2, with 7 bases fitting TRBD1. The V gene end was trimmed by 5 bases and the J gene end by 5 bases; junction bases not matched to a gene: 8. There are 14 residues in the CDR3. From germline, CDR1 is GTSNPN and CDR2 SVGIG (reference sequence). The CDR3 coding sequence is TGTGCCTGGGACGAGGGGGCTTTGACCGGGGAGCTGTTTTTT. Its protein is CAWDEGALTGELFF.

The chain has TRBV4-2 and TRBJ2-7; TRBD2 is a possible D gene (7 bases). V was cut by 0 bases and J by 2 bases, with 11 bases left in between. The germline V gene has CDR1 LGHNA and CDR2 YNFKEQ. The CDR3 length is 15 residues. CDR3 sequence reads: CASSQDLGGPYEQYF. The CDR3 bases are TGTGCCAGCAGCCAAGATCTGGGGGGGCCCTACGAGCAGTACTTC.

V is TRBV5-1 and J is TRBJ2-7, with 11 nucleotides matching TRBD2. Germline loops: CDR1 SGHRS, CDR2 YFSETQ. The CDR3 length is 16 residues. With V trimmed by 4 bases and J by 3 bases, 9 bases remained unmatched. The DNA for the CDR3 is TGCGCCAGCAGCCGAGAAACCCTAGCGGGGGGCTACGAGCAGTACTTC. Amino acids: CASSRETLAGGYEQYF.

The V and J genes are TRBV13 and TRBJ1-2; possible D gene TRBD1, 5 bases. Germline CDR1 and CDR2: PRHDT and FYEKMQ (reference sequence). The CDR3 consists of 15 residues. Between the trimmed V and J ends, which lost 5 bases and 0 bases, there was a span of 13 bases. The DNA for the CDR3 is TGTGCCAGCAGCACAGGACAACGAGCTAACTATGGCTACACCTTC. This codes for CASSTGQRANYGYTF.

V gene TRBV5-6 combines with J gene TRBJ2-1, with D possibly being TRBD2 (6 bases). CDR3 length equals 13 residues. Germline assignment: CDR1 SGHDT and CDR2 YYEEEE. V lost 0 bases and J lost 10, with 11 bases in between. The CDR3 DNA reads as TGTGCCAGCAGCTTGGGGGGACTTCCAGAGCAGTTCTTC. It yields the protein CASSLGGLPEQFF.

J is TRBJ2-7 and V is TRBV7-2; D is unclear. V was cut by 1 base and J by 2 bases, with 6 bases left in between. CDR1 and CDR2 from the germline V gene are SGHTA and FQGNSA. The CDR3 contains 13 residues. This CDR3 is CASSLGGPYEQYF. The CDR3 nucleotides read TGTGCCAGCAGCTTAGGCGGCCCCTACGAGCAGTACTTC.